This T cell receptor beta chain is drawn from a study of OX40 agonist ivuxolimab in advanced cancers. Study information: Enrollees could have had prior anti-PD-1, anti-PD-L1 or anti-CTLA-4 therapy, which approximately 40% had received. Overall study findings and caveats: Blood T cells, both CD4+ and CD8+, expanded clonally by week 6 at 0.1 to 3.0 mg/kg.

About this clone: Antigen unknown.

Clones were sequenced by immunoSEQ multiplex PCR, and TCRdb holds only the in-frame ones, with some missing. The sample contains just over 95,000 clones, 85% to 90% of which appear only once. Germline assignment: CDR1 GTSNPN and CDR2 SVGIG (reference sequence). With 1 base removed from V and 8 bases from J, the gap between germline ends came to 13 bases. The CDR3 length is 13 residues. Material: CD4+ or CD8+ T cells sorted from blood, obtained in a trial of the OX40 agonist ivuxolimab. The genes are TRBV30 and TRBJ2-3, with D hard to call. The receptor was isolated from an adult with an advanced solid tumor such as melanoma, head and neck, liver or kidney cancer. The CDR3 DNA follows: TGTGCCTGGAGTGCGGCATTTATAGGTACGCAGTATTTT. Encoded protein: CAWSAAFIGTQYF. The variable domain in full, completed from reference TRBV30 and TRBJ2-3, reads SQTIHQWPATLVQPVGSPLSLECTVEGTSNPNLYWYRQAAGRGLQLLFYSVGIGQISSEVPQNLSASRPQDRQFILSSKKLLLSDSGFYLCAWSAAFIGTQYFGPGTRLTVL.